The 28 T cell receptor beta chains below were found in one sample sequenced in a study of T cell clones after liver transplantation. Repertoires were generated with immunoSEQ multiplex PCR, while TCRdb's copy carries only in-frame clones and drops some. Here the sample spans some 120,000 clones, 90% being singletons. The source was CD4+ T cells from blood, collected 12 months after liver transplant. Receptor source: a human patient who received a liver transplant. Some T cells may originate from the graft donor.

The chain's CDR3 is CASSLIGQGLYNEQFF. The CDR3 DNA reads TGTGCCAGCAGCTTAATAGGACAGGGGCTATACAATGAGCAGTTCTTC. This chain uses TRBV7-3 with TRBJ2-1, with 9 nucleotides matching TRBD1. There are 16 residues in the CDR3. Looked up from germline, CDR1 is SGHTA and CDR2 is FQGTGA. Germline trimming cut 1 base from V and 4 bases from J; bases unmatched to any gene: 5.

The rearrangement uses TRBV12-5 and TRBJ2-3, with TRBD2 identical over 7 bases. The CDR3 is 13 residues long. Trimming cost V 7 bases and J 1 base; bases outside gene matches: 2. Germline CDR1 reads LGHNT; CDR2 reads FRNRAP. The CDR3 region is CASAGGRTDTQYF. The CDR3 nucleotides are TGTGCTAGTGCGGGAGGACGCACAGATACGCAGTATTTT.

The rearrangement uses TRBV6-1 and TRBJ2-5; 7 bases match TRBD1. CDR1 and CDR2 from the germline V gene are MNHNS and SASEGT. The V and J ends lost 2 bases and 5 bases, in that order; junction bases with no gene match: 5. The CDR3 contains 14 residues. CDR3 bases: TGTGCCAGCAGTGAATCAAGGGGGCGGGAGACCCAGTACTTC. Translating gives CASSESRGRETQYF.

The V and J genes are TRBV9 and TRBJ2-7; 9 bases agree with TRBD1. After removal of 4 bases from V and 5 bases from J, the junction contained 10 bases not matched to a gene. Germline loops: CDR1 SGDLS, CDR2 YYNGEE. The CDR3 is 15 amino acids. Written as DNA, the CDR3 is TGTGCCAGCAGCCCGATGGGGACAGGGTCCCACGAGCAGTACTTC. It is translated as CASSPMGTGSHEQYF.

The V call is TRBV12-2, the J call TRBJ1-5; the table assigns TRBD1, which was not confirmed against the DNA. TRBV12-2 is a pseudogene locus. This CDR3 is built from 17 residues. CDR3 in amino acids: CASRLVRTGHRNQPQHF. The CDR3 bases are TGTGCAAGTCGCTTAGTCAGGACGGGACACCGCAATCAGCCCCAGCATTTT.

The chain combines TRBV9 with TRBJ2-1; 7 bases agree with TRBD2. Germline V gene data show CDR1 as SGDLS and CDR2 as YYNGEE. The CDR3 has 14 residues. J lost 5 bases, V lost 1 base, and 3 bases had no gene match. The CDR3 loop is CASSVRGSDNEQFF. Written as DNA, the CDR3 is TGTGCCAGCAGCGTACGCGGGAGTGACAATGAGCAGTTCTTC.

The chain is built from TRBV29-1 and TRBJ1-1; D not resolved. The CDR3 length is 14 residues. V was clipped by 2 bases and J by 5 bases, with 15 bases between them. Germline V gene sequence: CDR1 SQVTM, CDR2 ANQGSEA. CDR3 sequence reads: CSVEKGSSYTEAFF. In DNA form, the CDR3 reads TGCAGCGTTGAAAAAGGGTCCAGTTATACTGAAGCTTTCTTT.

The genes are TRBV7-8 and TRBJ1-3; TRBD1 matches at 9 bases. CDR1 and CDR2 (germline): SGHVS, FQNEAQ. V was pared by 5 bases and J by 3 bases, with 8 bases of the junction left unmatched. CDR3 length equals 16 residues. CDR3 region: CASSTITGGNGNTIYF. CDR3 in DNA: TGTGCCAGCAGCACAATCACAGGGGGCAATGGAAACACCATATATTTT. Filled out from reference TRBV7-8 and TRBJ1-3, the complete variable domain reads GAGVSQSPRYKVAKRGQDVALRCDPISGHVSLFWYQQALGQGPEFLTYFQNEAQLDKSGLPSDRFFAERPEGSVSTLKIQRTQQEDSAVYLCASSTITGGNGNTIYFGEGSWLTVV.

V is TRBV27 and J is TRBJ1-2; 7 bases match TRBD1. Per the germline V gene, CDR1 is MNHEY and CDR2 is SMNVEV (reference sequence). V gave up 0 bases and J gave up 4 bases; unmatched junction bases: 5. This CDR3 comprises 15 residues. The CDR3 nucleotides are TGTGCCAGCAGTTTATCCGGGACAGAAGGCTATGGCTACACCTTC. Translating gives CASSLSGTEGYGYTF.

The chain has TRBV29-1 and TRBJ2-7; 7 bases align to TRBD1. The CDR3 consists of 11 residues. Trimming cost V 6 bases and J 4 bases; bases outside gene matches: 3. Germline V gene lookup returns CDR1 SQVTM and CDR2 ANQGSEA. The CDR3 loop reads CSVVQGYEQYF. CDR3 nucleotides: TGCAGCGTGGTACAGGGGTACGAGCAGTACTTC.

J is TRBJ2-2 and V is TRBV18; the D is unclear. CDR1 and CDR2 from the germline V gene are KGHSH and LQKENI. Trimming shortened V by 8 bases and J by 2 bases, and 15 bases separated the two germline ends. There are 15 residues in the CDR3. The CDR3 here is CASQPSADNTGELFF. The CDR3 bases are TGTGCCAGCCAACCCTCCGCGGATAACACCGGGGAGCTGTTTTTT. Variable domain in full (rest from reference TRBV18 and TRBJ2-2): NAGVMQNPRHLVRRRGQEARLRCSPMKGHSHVYWYRQLPEEGLKFMVYLQKENIIDESGMPKERFSAEFPKEGPSILRIQQVVRGDSAAYFCASQPSADNTGELFFGEGSRLTVL.

The chain recombines TRBV4-3 with TRBJ1-5; unclear D gene. Germline V lookup: CDR1 LGHNA, CDR2 YSLEER. CDR3 size: 14 residues. V was clipped by 2 bases and J by 11 bases, with 16 bases between them. The CDR3 loop is CASSQLLGAIAQHF. CDR3 DNA: TGCGCCAGCAGCCAACTCCTTGGAGCCATAGCCCAGCATTTT.

The V call is TRBV7-7, the J call TRBJ2-2; a possible D gene is TRBD1 (6 bases). V shed 4 bases and J shed 6 bases, with 9 bases lying between them. CDR1 is SSHAT and CDR2 is FNYEAQ in the germline V gene (reference sequence). The CDR3 spans 13 residues. CDR3 sequence (DNA): TGTGCCAGCAGCTCCGGACAGCCCGGGGAGCTGTTTTTT. Amino acids: CASSSGQPGELFF.

This clone was recorded only once. V gene TRBV11-2 combines with J gene TRBJ2-3; D unclear. The CDR3 loop spans 14 amino acids. Germline loops: CDR1 SGHAT, CDR2 FQNNGV. Deletions cut 1 base from V and 6 bases from J, with 11 bases between. CDR3 DNA: TGTGCCAGCAGCTTAGGCCCCATAGCTGATACGCAGTATTTT. This sequence encodes CASSLGPIADTQYF.

This chain links TRBV11-2 with TRBJ2-5; no firm D call. Germline CDR1 SGHAT, CDR2 FQNNGV. This CDR3 spans 14 amino acids. V was trimmed by 4 bases and J by 1 base, leaving 10 bases between them. DNA for the CDR3: TGTGCCAGCAGCTCCAGTATCGTCCAAGAGACCCAGTACTTC. It yields the protein CASSSSIVQETQYF.

The rearrangement joins TRBV7-8 to TRBJ1-1, with 8 bases fitting TRBD1. This CDR3 region has 20 residues. Germline CDR1 and CDR2: SGHVS and FQNEAQ. Trimming took 5 bases from V and 2 from J; bases not matched to a gene: 22. In DNA, the CDR3 is TGTGCCAGCAGCCCCCCGAGGGACAGGATACCCGGGGCCCGAAACACTGAAGCTTTCTTT. Amino acid sequence: CASSPPRDRIPGARNTEAFF.

The chain recombines TRBV18 with TRBJ1-1, with TRBD1 as a possible D gene (5 bases). Between the trimmed V and J ends, which lost 1 base and 4 bases, there was a span of 16 bases. The CDR3 covers 16 residues. The germline V gene encodes CDR1 KGHSH and CDR2 LQKENI. CDR3 loop: CASSPLLDTTPTEAFF. The CDR3 DNA follows: TGTGCCAGCTCACCACTTTTGGACACGACCCCCACTGAAGCTTTCTTT.

V gene TRBV4-3 combines with J gene TRBJ2-1; 9 bases fit TRBD2. CDR3 length: 16 residues. J was trimmed by 4 bases and V by 1 base; bases with no gene match: 5. Germline assignment: CDR1 LGHNA and CDR2 YSLEER. The CDR3 DNA is TGCGCCAGCAGCCAAGGGCGGGAGGGCCGGTACAATGAGCAGTTCTTC. It specifies CASSQGREGRYNEQFF.

The rearrangement uses TRBV6-6 and TRBJ2-1; maybe TRBD2 (5 bases). V lost 7 bases and J 2 bases, leaving 9 bases between the germline ends. The CDR3 is 13 residues long. Germline values: CDR1 MNHNY, CDR2 SVGAGI (reference sequence). The CDR3 loop is CASTSGTYNEQFF. Here the CDR3 DNA reads TGTGCCAGCACCTCGGGAACCTACAATGAGCAGTTCTTC.

The chain has TRBV9 and TRBJ1-5, with D perhaps TRBD1 (6 bases). V gave up 2 bases and J gave up 8 bases, with 11 bases separating them. Looked up from germline, CDR1 is SGDLS and CDR2 is YYNGEE. There are 13 residues in the CDR3. The CDR3 nucleotides are TGTGCCAGCAGCGTGGGGGGCATTGAGCCCCAGCATTTT. Translating it yields CASSVGGIEPQHF.

This chain uses TRBV9 with TRBJ1-4; D is ambiguous. Trimming pared 0 bases from V and 0 bases from J, leaving 9 bases between. CDR1 is SGDLS and CDR2 is YYNGEE in the germline V gene. CDR3 length: 16 amino acids. DNA of the CDR3: TGTGCCAGCAGCGTAGAGACGGTTGCAACTAATGAAAAACTGTTTTTT. This encodes CASSVETVATNEKLFF.

CDR3 in amino acids: CASSLGPGLAYEQYF. The CDR3 nucleotides are TGCGCCAGCAGCCTGGGCCCGGGATTGGCCTACGAGCAGTACTTC. The chain recombines TRBV5-1 with TRBJ2-7, with D perhaps TRBD2 (5 bases). This CDR3 is built from 15 residues. The germline CDR1 and CDR2 sequences are SGHRS and YFSETQ. Trimming took off 4 bases at V and 2 bases at J, with 16 bases between the two ends.

The chain is built from TRBV11-3 and TRBJ2-1; 9 bases are a match to TRBD2. Germline V gene sequence: CDR1 SGHNT, CDR2 YENEEA. The trim removed 0 bases at V and 7 bases at J, leaving 4 bases unmatched. The CDR3 spans 15 residues. CDR3 sequence reads: CASSLEASGMNEQFF. CDR3 in DNA: TGTGCCAGCAGCTTAGAGGCTAGCGGGATGAATGAGCAGTTCTTC.

The gene calls are TRBV7-2 and TRBJ2-1; 12 bases are shared with TRBD2. Germline V lookup: CDR1 SGHTA, CDR2 FQGNSA. The CDR3 runs to 16 residues. V trimming: 5 bases; J trimming: 4 bases; junction bases outside the gene matches: 6. CDR3 residues: CASSAGLAGSYNEQFF. CDR3 nucleotide sequence: TGTGCCAGCAGCGCGGGACTAGCGGGTAGTTACAATGAGCAGTTCTTC.

In DNA form, the CDR3 reads TGTGCCTTCGGGCCACCCGGCACTGAAGCTTTCTTT. Amino acids: CAFGPPGTEAFF. The chain carries TRBV2 and TRBJ1-1; D gene uncertain. Germline V gene lookup returns CDR1 SNHLY and CDR2 FYNNEI. CDR3 length: 12 amino acids. V lost 11 bases to trimming and J lost 4 bases, with 14 bases between them.

This chain joins TRBV27 and TRBJ1-2; no firm D call. The germline V gene has CDR1 MNHEY and CDR2 SMNVEV (reference sequence). Trimming removed 8 bases at V and 7 bases at J, with 14 bases between. The CDR3 totals 12 residues. The CDR3, as DNA: TGTGCCAGCGGCGTGGGCGTGGGTGGCTACACCTTC. It is translated as CASGVGVGGYTF.

CDR3: CASSTYYEQYF. DNA of the CDR3: TGTGCCAGCAGCACCTACTACGAGCAGTACTTC. The V call is TRBV7-8, the J call TRBJ2-7; D is undetermined. Germline values: CDR1 SGHVS, CDR2 FQNEAQ. The ends were cut back, 5 bases at V and 3 bases at J, with 5 bases in the middle. The CDR3 runs to 11 residues.

The chain recombines TRBV5-1 with TRBJ2-1; 8 bases match TRBD2. V lost 0 bases and J lost 7; bases outside the gene matches: 6. CDR3 length: 15 residues. Germline V gene sequence: CDR1 SGHRS, CDR2 YFSETQ. The CDR3 is CASSLELAGTNEQFF. CDR3 coding DNA: TGCGCCAGCAGCTTGGAGTTAGCGGGGACGAATGAGCAGTTCTTC.